Listed below are T cell receptor beta chains from one sample, sequenced in a study of neoadjuvant anti-PD-1 for oral cavity cancer. TCRdb's table, derived via immunoSEQ multiplex PCR, lists solely in-frame clones and lacks some. The sample gives over 80,000 clones, approximately 80% of which show up once; 2.5% to 3.5% is in the top ten. Here the sequenced sample was PBMCs, taken before nivolumab (anti-PD-1) treatment. The receptors stem from a person aged 35-79 years with oral cavity squamous cell carcinoma. The CDR3 runs from the conserved cysteine through the conserved F or W. Fields, in order: V gene, CDR3 protein.

TRBV13 | CASSLGGPSSYEQYF
TRBV6-5 | CASQGTGPTEAFF
TRBV4-1 | CASSQDGRSSGRSQSSYNEQFF
TRBV11-2 | CASSPPGGPRGNEQFF
TRBV19 | CASSISAGTDTQYF
TRBV6-1 | CASSENPSLGGADGYTF
TRBV30 | CAWRKGQDQPQHF
TRBV6-5 | CATGGFSGNTIYF
TRBV9 | CASSVGTGVFTDTQYF
TRBV27 | CASRFAPSESEAFF
TRBV19 | CASSIRGGYSNQPQHF
TRBV20-1 | CSPGTQYF
TRBV5-1 | CASSGGLAAEQYF
TRBV2 | CASSERQEGNPGNTIYF
TRBV5-1 | CASSLAGTSGSLEQFF
TRBV2 | CASSLGKTNYGYTF
TRBV30 | CAWTRDLQAFF
TRBV15 | CATSRDTSGSLKNIQYF
TRBV5-1 | CASSSTGGGAGVAKYF
TRBV2 | CASRSGQGSYEQYF
TRBV29-1 | CSVSPPGGRADTQYF
TRBV30 | CAWRDSSLETQYF
TRBV5-1 | CASSATGAGETQYF
TRBV5-1 | CASSLGGTSTFSHYGYTF